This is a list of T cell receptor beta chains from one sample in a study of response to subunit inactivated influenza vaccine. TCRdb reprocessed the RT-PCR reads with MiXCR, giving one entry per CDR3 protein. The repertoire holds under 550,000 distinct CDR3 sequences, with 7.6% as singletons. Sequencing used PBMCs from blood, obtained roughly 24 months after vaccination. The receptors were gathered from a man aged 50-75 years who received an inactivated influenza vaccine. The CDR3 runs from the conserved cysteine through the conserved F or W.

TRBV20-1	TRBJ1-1	CSARVGSLNTEAFF
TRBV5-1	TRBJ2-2	CASSLRDPGTGELFF
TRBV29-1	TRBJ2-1	CSVDGMTSGKQEQFF
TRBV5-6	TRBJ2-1	CASSLYQLQRNEQFF
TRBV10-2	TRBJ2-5	CASLGGLQETQYF
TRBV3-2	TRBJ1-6	CASSRPGTASPLHF
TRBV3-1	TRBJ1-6	CASSRPGPNNSPLHF
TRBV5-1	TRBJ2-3	CASTPTTRPLLTDTQYF
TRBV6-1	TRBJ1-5	CASSEEGTGYQPQHF
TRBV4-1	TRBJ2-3	CASSRPPGQVSTDTQYF
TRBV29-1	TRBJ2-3	CSVEGRLAADTQYF
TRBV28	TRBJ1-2	CASSFGRANNYGYTF
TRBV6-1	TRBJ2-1	CASRRASGGNNEQFF
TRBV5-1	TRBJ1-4	CASSLGVDSRNEKLFF
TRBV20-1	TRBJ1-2	CSVANYGYTF
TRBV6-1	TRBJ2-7	CASRGMSSGIRSYEQYF
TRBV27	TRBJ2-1	CASSLSAGSSYNEQFF
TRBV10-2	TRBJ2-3	CASRGGGGTCQRITDTQYF
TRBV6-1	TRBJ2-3	CASRILRAGDTQYF
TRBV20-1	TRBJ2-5	CSAPDSGEQTQYF
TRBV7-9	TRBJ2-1	CASNNEGGEQFF
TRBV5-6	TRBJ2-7	CASSPGRSSSYEQYF
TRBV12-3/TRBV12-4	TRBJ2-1	CASSRPGTSYNEQFF
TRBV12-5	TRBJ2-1	CASRAAGHSNEQFF
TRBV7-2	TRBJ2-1	CASSYLHGAYNNEQFF
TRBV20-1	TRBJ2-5	CSAKGQLKETQYF
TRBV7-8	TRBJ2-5	CASTPGTRETQYF
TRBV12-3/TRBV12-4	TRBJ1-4	CASSPTVGEKLFF
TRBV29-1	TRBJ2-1	CSVHRDISYNEQFF
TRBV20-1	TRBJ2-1	CSARTGVAFHEQFF
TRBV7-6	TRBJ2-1	CASSLSRGGLDEQFF
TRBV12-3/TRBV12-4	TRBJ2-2	CASSFVDTGELFF
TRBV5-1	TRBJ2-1	CASSRDRGDEQFF
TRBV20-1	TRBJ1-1	CSASGGPYTEAFF
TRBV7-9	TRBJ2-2	CASSKKRGQNTGELFF
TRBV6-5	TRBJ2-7	CASSYSAGRVAYEQYF
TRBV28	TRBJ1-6	CASSLTTANSPLHF
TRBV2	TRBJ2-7	CATQGRAGVEQYF
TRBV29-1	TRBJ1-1	CSVRRGRAFF
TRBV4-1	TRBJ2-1	CASSQGPIGRYNEQFF
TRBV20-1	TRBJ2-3	CSAGRTSTNPDTQYF
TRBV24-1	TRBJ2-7	CATSGATPDAQYF
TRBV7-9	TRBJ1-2	CASRPTGGVYGYTF
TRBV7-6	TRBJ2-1	CASSPGDSSYNEQFF
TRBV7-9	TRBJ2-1	CASSWGLAGSSYNEQFF
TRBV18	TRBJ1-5	CASSPTEAYSNQPQHF
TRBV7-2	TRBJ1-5	CASSLEGLAQPQHF
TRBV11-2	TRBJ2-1	CASSLARLLINNEQFF
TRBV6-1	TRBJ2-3	CASRKDSLTDTQYF
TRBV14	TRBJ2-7	CASSQDRMKQYF